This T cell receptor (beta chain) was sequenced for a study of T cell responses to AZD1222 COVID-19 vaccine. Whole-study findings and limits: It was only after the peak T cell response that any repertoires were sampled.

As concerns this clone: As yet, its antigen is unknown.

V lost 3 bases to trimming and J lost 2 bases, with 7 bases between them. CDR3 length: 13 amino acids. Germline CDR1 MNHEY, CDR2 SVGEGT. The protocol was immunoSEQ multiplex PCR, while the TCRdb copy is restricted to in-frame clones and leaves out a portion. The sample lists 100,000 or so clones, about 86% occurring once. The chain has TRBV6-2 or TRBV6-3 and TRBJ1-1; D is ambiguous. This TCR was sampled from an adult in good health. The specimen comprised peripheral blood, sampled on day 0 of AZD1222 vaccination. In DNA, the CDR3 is TGTGCCAGCAGTTATGTCCTAAACACTGAAGCTTTCTTT. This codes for CASSYVLNTEAFF.